This TCR beta chain was captured by sequencing in a study of blood T cell repertoires in COVID-19 (dated by TCRdb to 2020 to 2021). The study in broad terms: Samples from collaborators originated in the United States, Italy and Spain and spanned both the acute and convalescent phases of COVID-19. Sample metadata almost always included a de-identified subject ID, COVID-19 status, age in years and sex. The prospective study material was composed of cDNA or gDNA derived from T cells, B-cell-depleted T cells, or PBMCs. Samples came from the ongoing ImmuneRACE study (first 160 participants) plus 1,254 subjects from 6 global collaborators. Where available, HLA class I and class II types were taken from metadata supplied by the sample provider and were not determined by assay-based typing. Deeply sampled blood TCRbeta repertoires from subjects exposed to, actively infected with, or recovered from COVID-19 were included in the dataset. The repertoires were released in a freely available public database meant as a resource for research on the immune response to SARS-CoV-2. What the authors observed across the whole study: The amount of clinical and demographic metadata varied by source and participant and was provided uncurated.

One collaborating source in Seattle enrolled patients while the patients were actively infected and followed the patients over time throughout the course of disease. Whole blood was collected in K2EDTA tubes by collaborating institutions according to the institutions' own protocols. For TCRbeta analysis, collaborators shipped samples in one of three forms: frozen whole blood, isolated PBMCs, or DNA extracted from either of those sample types. The immunoSEQ Assay, a bias-controlled multiplex PCR, was used to amplify TCRbeta CDR3 regions from genomic DNA. The authors' pipeline ran thus. Nucleated cell counts per sample were estimated from amplification of reference gene primers within the assay. To quantify the absolute abundance of each unique TCRbeta CDR3 rearrangement, sequence reads were collapsed and filtered. For each sample, productive Simpson clonality was calculated by taking the square root of Simpson's diversity index across productive rearrangements. TCRdb took over this immuneACCESS table, retaining in-frame rearrangements with V and J assigned. Such tables are incomplete; in checked studies, under half of the missing clones stem from an unresolved V gene, and the remainder is unexplained. Clonal size and the V and J genes are those of that table, whereas D and trimming came from the DNA. This sample gives fewer than 300,000 clones in total; about nine tenths of them show up just once. Around 5.8% of the sample is held by the ten biggest clonotypes.

Note on this clone: Which antigen it targets is not known. Base qualities are not provided; no much larger clone lies one nucleotide away.

This TCR came from a woman aged 45-65 years with COVID-19, enrolled during active disease. The source material was peripheral blood.

The nucleotide sequence reads TGTGCCATCAGTGAGTCAGGCCATACTAGCTCCTACAATGAGCAGTTCTTC. Translated, it reads CAISESGHTSSYNEQFF. The rearranged chain carries TRBV10-3 and TRBJ2-1, with TRBD2 perhaps the D gene, on 5 matching bases. The CDR3 runs 17 residues from the cysteine to the phenylalanine. Here the CDR3 DNA is all that survives: 51 bases in frame from base 1. V sheds 0 bases and J sheds 0 bases, leaving 12 bases between their ends. Based on the germline V gene, the CDR1 and CDR2 sequences are ENHRY and SYGVKD.